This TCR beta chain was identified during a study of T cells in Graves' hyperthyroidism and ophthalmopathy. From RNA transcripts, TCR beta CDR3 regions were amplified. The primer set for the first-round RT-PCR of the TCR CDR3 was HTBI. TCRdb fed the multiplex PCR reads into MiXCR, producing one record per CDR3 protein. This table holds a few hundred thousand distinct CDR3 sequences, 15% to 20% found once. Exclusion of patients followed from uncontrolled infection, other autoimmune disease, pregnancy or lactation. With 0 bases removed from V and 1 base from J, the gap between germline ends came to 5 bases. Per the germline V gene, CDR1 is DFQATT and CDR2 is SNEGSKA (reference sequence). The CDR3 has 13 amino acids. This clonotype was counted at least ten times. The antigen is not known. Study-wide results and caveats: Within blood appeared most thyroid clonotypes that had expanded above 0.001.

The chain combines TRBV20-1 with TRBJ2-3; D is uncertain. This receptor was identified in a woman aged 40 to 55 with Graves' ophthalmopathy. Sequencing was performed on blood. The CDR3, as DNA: TGCAGTGCTAGAGATCAGGGCACAGATACGCAGTATTTT. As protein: CSARDQGTDTQYF.